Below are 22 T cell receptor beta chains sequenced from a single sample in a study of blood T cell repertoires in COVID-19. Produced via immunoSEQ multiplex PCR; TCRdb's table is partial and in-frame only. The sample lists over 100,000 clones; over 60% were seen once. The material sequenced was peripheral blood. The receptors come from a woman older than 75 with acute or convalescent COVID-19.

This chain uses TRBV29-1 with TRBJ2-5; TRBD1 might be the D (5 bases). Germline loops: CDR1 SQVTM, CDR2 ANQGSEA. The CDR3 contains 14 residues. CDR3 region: CSYGRGANQETQYF. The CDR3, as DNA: TGCAGTTATGGGCGTGGGGCCAATCAAGAGACCCAGTACTTC.

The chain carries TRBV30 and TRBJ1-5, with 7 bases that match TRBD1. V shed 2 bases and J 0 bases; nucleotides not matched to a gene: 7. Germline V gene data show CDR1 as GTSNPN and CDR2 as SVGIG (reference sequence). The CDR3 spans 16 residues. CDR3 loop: CAWSSRTGDSNQPQHF. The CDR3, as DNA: TGTGCCTGGAGTAGTAGGACAGGAGATAGCAATCAGCCCCAGCATTTT.

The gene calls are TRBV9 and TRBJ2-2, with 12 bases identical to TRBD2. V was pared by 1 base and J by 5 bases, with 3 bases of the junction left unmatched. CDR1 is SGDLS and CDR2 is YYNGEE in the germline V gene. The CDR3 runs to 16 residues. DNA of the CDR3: TGTGCCAGCAGCGTATTCGGGACTAGCGGGACCGGGGAGCTGTTTTTT. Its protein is CASSVFGTSGTGELFF.

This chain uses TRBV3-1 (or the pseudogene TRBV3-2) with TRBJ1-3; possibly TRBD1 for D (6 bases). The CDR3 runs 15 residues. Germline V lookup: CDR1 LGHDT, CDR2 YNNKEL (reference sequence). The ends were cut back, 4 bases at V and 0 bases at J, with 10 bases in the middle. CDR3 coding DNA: TGTGCCAGCAGCCGGGACACATTCTCTGGAAACACCATATATTTT. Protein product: CASSRDTFSGNTIYF.

The CDR3: CASGLAGIYNEQFF. The CDR3 nucleotides are TGTGCCAGCGGACTAGCGGGTATCTACAATGAGCAGTTCTTC. V usage is TRBV28 and J usage is TRBJ2-1; 11 nucleotides line up with TRBD2. V shed 8 bases, J shed 3 bases, and the junction held 3 bases outside the gene matches. This CDR3 region has 14 residues. Per germline, CDR1 MDHEN and CDR2 SYDVKM.

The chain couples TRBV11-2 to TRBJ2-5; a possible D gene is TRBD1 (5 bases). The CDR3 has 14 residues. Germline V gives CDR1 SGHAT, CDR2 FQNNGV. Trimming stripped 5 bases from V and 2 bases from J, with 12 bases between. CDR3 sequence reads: CASSGAQTQETQYF. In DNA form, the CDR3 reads TGTGCCAGCAGCGGGGCCCAGACTCAAGAGACCCAGTACTTC. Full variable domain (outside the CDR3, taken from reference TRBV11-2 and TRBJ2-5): EAGVAQSPRYKIIEKRQSVAFWCNPISGHATLYWYQQILGQGPKLLIQFQNNGVVDDSQLPKDRFSAERLKGVDSTLKIQPAKLEDSAVYLCASSGAQTQETQYFGPGTRLLVL.

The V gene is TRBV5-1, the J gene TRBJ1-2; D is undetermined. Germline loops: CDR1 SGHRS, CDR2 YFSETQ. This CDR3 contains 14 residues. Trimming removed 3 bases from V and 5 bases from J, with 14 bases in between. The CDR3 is CASSSSQTAYGYTF. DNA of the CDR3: TGCGCCAGCAGCTCGTCACAGACGGCATATGGCTACACCTTC.

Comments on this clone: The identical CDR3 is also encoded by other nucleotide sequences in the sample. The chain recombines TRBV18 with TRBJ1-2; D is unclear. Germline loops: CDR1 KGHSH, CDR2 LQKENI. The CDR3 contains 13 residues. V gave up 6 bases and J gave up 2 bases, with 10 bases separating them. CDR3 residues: CASSPSGNYGYTF. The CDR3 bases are TGTGCCAGCTCGCCGTCGGGGAACTATGGCTACACCTTC.

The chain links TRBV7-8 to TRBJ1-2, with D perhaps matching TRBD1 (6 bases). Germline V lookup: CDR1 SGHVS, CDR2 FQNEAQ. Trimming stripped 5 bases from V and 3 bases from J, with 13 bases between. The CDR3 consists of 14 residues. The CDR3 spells CASSQGGRDYGYTF. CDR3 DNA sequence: TGTGCCAGCAGCCAAGGGGGGAGGGACTATGGCTACACCTTC.

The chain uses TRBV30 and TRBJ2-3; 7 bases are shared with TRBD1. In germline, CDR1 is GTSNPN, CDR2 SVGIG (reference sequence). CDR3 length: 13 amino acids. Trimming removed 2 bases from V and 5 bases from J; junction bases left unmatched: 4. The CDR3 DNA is TGTGCCTGGAGTCAAGGGGGCGGAGATACGCAGTATTTT. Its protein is CAWSQGGGDTQYF.

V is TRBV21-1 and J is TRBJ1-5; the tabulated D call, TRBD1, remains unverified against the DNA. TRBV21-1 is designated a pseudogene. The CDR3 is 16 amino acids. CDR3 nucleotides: TGTGCCAGCAGCACACAGGGGACTGAAGACAATCAGCCCCAGCATTTT. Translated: CASSTQGTEDNQPQHF.

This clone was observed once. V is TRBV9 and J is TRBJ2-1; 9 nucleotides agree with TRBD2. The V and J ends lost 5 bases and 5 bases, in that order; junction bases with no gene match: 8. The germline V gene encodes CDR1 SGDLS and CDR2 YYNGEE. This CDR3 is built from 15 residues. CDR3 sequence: CASSPTSGAHNEQFF. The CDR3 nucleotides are TGTGCCAGCAGTCCGACTAGCGGTGCCCACAATGAGCAGTTCTTC.

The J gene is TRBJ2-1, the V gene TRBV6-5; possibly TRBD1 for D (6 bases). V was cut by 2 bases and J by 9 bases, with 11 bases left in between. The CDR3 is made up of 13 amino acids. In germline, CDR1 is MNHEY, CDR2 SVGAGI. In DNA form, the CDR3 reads TGTGCCAGCAGTTACGTGGGGGCTCTTGAGCAGTTCTTC. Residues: CASSYVGALEQFF.

The CDR3 loop reads CASRPGSTDTQYF. Here the CDR3 DNA reads TGTGCCAGCAGACCAGGGTCCACAGATACGCAGTATTTT. The rearrangement uses TRBV28 and TRBJ2-3, with D maybe TRBD1 (5 bases). Looked up from germline, CDR1 is MDHEN and CDR2 is SYDVKM. Trimming took 6 bases from V and 2 from J, leaving 9 bases between them. This CDR3 is built from 13 residues.

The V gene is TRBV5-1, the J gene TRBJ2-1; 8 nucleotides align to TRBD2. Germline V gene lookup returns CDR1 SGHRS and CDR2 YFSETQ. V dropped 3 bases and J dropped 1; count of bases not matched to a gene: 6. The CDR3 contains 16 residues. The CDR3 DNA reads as TGCGCCAGCAGCTCCACAGGACTAGCATCCTACAATGAGCAGTTCTTC. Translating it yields CASSSTGLASYNEQFF. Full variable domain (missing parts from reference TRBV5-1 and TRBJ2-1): KAGVTQTPRYLIKTRGQQVTLSCSPISGHRSVSWYQQTPGQGLQFLFEYFSETQRNKGNFPGRFSGRQFSNSRSEMNVSTLELGDSALYLCASSSTGLASYNEQFFGPGTRLTVL.

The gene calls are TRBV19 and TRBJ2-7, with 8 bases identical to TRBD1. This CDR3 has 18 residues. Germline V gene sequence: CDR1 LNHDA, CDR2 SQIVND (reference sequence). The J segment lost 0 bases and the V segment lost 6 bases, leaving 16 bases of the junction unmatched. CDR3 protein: CASSFDDRGRFLSYEQYF. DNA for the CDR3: TGTGCCAGTAGCTTCGACGACAGGGGCCGATTTCTCTCCTACGAGCAGTACTTC. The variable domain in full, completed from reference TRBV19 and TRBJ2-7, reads DGGITQSPKYLFRKEGQNVTLSCEQNLNHDAMYWYRQDPGQGLRLIYYSQIVNDFQKGDIAEGYSVSREKKESFPLTVTSAQKNPTAFYLCASSFDDRGRFLSYEQYFGPGTRLTVT.

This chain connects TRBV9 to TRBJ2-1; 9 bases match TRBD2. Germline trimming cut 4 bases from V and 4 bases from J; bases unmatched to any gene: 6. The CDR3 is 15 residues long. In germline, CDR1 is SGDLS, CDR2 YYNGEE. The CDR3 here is CASSPRLAEYNEQFF. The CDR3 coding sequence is TGTGCCAGCAGCCCTCGACTAGCGGAGTACAATGAGCAGTTCTTC.

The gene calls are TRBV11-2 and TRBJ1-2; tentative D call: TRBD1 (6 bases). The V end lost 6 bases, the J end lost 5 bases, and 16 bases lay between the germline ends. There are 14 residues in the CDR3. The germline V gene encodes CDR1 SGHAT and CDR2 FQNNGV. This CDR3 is CASRTQTGSYGYTF. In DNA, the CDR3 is TGTGCCAGCAGGACTCAAACAGGGTCTTATGGCTACACCTTC.

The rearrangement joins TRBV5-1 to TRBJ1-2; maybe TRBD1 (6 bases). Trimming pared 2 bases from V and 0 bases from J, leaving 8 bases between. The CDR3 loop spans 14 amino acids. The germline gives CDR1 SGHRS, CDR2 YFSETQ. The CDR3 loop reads CASSFGQTNYGYTF. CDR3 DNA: TGCGCCAGCAGCTTTGGACAGACTAACTATGGCTACACCTTC.

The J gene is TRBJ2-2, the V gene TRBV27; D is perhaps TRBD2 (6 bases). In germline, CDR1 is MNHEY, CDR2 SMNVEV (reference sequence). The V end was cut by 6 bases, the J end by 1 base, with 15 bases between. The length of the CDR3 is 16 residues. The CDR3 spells CASSPAGQLNTGELFF. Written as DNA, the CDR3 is TGTGCCAGCAGCCCCGCGGGGCAGCTGAACACCGGGGAGCTGTTTTTT.

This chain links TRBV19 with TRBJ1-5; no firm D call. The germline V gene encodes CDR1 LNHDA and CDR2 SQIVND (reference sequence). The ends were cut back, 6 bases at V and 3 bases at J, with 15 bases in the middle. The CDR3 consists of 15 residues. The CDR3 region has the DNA TGTGCCAGTAGCCCCCCCAGGAATTCCAATCAGCCCCAGCATTTT. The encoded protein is CASSPPRNSNQPQHF. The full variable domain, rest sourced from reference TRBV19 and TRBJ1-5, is DGGITQSPKYLFRKEGQNVTLSCEQNLNHDAMYWYRQDPGQGLRLIYYSQIVNDFQKGDIAEGYSVSREKKESFPLTVTSAQKNPTAFYLCASSPPRNSNQPQHFGDGTRLSIL.

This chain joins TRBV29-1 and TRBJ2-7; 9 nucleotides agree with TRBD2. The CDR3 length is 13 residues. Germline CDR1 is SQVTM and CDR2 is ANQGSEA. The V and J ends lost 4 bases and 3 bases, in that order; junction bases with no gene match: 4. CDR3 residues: CSVGRGGSYEQYF. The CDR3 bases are TGCAGCGTTGGGCGGGGGGGAAGCTACGAGCAGTACTTC.